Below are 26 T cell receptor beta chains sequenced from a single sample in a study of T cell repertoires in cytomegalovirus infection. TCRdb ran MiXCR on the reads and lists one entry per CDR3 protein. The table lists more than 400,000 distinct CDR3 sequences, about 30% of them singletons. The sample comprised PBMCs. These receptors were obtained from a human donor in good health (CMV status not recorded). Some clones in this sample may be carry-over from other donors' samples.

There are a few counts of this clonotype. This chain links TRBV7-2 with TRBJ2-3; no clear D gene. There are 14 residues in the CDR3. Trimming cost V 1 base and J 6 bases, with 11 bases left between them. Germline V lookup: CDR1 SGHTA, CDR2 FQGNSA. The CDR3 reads CASSLDGPLDTQYF. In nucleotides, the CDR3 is TGTGCCAGCAGCTTAGATGGGCCTTTGGATACGCAGTATTTT.

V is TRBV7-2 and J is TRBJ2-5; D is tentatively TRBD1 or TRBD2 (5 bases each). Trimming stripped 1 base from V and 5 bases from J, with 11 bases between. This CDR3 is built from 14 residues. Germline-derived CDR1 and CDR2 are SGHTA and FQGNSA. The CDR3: CASSLDLRGETQYF. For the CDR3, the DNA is TGTGCCAGCAGCTTAGACTTGAGGGGTGAGACCCAGTACTTC.

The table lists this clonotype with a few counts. CDR3 amino acids: CASSTLLAGGLETQYF. The CDR3 DNA follows: TGTGCCAGCAGCACACTCCTAGCGGGAGGACTTGAGACCCAGTACTTC. V gene TRBV5-5 combines with J gene TRBJ2-5; 11 bases agree with TRBD2. Losses at the gene ends were 4 bases for V and 5 bases for J; bases not matched to a gene: 10. The germline V gene encodes CDR1 SGHKS and CDR2 YYEKEE (reference sequence). The CDR3 is made up of 16 amino acids.

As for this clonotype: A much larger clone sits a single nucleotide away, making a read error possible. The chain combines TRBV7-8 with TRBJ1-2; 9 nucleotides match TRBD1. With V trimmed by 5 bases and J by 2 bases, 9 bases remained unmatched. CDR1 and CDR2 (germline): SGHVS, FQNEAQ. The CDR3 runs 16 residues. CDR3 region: CASSASHRGPNYGYTF. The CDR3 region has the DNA TGTGCCAGCAGCGCCTCCCACAGGGGGCCCAACTATGGCTACACCTTC. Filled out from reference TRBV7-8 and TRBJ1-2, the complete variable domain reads GAGVSQSPRYKVAKRGQDVALRCDPISGHVSLFWYQQALGQGPEFLTYFQNEAQLDKSGLPSDRFFAERPEGSVSTLKIQRTQQEDSAVYLCASSASHRGPNYGYTFGSGTRLTVV.

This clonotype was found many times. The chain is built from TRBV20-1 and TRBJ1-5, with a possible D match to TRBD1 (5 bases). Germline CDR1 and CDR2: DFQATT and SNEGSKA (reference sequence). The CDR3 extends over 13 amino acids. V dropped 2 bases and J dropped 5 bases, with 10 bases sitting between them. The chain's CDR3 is CSARSEGDQPQHF. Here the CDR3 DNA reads TGCAGTGCTAGATCTGAAGGGGATCAGCCCCAGCATTTT.

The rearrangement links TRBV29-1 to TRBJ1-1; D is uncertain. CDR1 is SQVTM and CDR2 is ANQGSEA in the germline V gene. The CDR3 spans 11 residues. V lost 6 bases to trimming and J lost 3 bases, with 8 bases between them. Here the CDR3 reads CSVSADTEAFF. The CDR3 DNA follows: TGCAGCGTGTCAGCGGACACTGAAGCTTTCTTT. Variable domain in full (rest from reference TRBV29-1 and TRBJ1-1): SAVISQKPSRDICQRGTSLTIQCQVDSQVTMMFWYRQQPGQSLTLIATANQGSEATYESGFVIDKFPISRPNLTFSTLTVSNMSPEDSSIYLCSVSADTEAFFGQGTRLTVV.

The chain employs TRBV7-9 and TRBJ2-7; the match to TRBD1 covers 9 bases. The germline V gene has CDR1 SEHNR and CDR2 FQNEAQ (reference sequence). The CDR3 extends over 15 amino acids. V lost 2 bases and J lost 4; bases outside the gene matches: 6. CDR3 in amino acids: CASSLIGTGKYEQYF. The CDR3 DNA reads TGTGCCAGCAGCTTAATAGGGACAGGGAAATACGAGCAGTACTTC.

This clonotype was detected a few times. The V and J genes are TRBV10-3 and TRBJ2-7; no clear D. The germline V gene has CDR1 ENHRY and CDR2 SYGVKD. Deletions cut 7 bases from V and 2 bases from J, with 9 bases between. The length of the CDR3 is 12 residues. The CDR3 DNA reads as TGTGCCATCATCGCAGAAACCTACGAGCAGTACGTC. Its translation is CAIIAETYEQYV.

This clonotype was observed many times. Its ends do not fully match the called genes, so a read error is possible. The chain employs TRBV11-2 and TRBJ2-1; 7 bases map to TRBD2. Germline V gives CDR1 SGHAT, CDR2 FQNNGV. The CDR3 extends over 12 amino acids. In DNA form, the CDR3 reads TGTGCCAGCAGCTTAGGTATTAGCGGGTTGGTCTTC. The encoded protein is CASSLGISGLVF.

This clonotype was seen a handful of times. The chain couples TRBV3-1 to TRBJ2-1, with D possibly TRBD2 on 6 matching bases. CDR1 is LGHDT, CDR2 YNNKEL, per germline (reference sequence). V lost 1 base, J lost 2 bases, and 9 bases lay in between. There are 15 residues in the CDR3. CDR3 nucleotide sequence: TGTGCCAGCAGCCAAGCACTAGCCGCCTACAATGAGCAGTTCTTC. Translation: CASSQALAAYNEQFF.

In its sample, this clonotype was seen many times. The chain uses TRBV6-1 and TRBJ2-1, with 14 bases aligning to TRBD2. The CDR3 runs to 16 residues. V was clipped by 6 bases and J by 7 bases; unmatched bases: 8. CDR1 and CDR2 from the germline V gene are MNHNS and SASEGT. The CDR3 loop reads CASRRLAGGFRNEQFF. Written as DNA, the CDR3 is TGTGCCAGCAGACGACTAGCGGGAGGGTTTAGAAATGAGCAGTTCTTC.

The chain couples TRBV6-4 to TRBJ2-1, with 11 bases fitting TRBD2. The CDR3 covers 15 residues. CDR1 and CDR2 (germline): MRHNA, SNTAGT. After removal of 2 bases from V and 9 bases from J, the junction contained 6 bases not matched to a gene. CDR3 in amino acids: CASSDGTSGSSEQFF. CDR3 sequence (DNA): TGTGCCAGCAGTGACGGCACTAGCGGGAGTTCTGAGCAGTTCTTC.

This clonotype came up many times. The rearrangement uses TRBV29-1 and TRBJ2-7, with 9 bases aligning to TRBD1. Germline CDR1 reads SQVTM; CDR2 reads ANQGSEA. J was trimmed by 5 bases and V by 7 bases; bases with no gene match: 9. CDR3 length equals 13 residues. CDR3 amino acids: CSAAGTGSNEQYF. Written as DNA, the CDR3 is TGCAGCGCCGCCGGGACAGGGAGCAACGAGCAGTACTTC.

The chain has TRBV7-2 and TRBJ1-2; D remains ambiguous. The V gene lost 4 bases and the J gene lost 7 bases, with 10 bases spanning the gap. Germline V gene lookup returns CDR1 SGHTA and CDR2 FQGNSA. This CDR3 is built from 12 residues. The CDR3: CASSSAEGGYTF. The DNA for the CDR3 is TGTGCCAGCAGCTCCGCAGAGGGTGGCTACACCTTC.

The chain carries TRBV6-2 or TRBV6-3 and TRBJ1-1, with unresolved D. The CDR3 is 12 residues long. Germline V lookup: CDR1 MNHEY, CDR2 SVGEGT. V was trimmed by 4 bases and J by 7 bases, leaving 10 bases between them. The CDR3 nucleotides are TGTGCCAGCAGTTCCACAAGACATGAAGCTTTCTTT. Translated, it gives CASSSTRHEAFF.

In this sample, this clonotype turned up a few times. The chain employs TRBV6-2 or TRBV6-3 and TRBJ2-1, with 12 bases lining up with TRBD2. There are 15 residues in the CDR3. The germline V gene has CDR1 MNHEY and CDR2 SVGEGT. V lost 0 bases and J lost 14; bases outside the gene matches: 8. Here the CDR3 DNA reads TGTGCCAGCAGTTACTCTCGGACTAGCGGGACAAGCGAGTTCTTC. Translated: CASSYSRTSGTSEFF.

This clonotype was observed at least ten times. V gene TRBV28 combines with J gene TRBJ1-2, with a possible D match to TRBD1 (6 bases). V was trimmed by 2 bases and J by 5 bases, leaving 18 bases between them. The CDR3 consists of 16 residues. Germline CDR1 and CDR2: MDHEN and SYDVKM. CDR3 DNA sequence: TGTGCCAGCAGTTTAGGGGGCGGCGGCTCAGGGTATGGCTACACCTTC. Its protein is CASSLGGGGSGYGYTF.

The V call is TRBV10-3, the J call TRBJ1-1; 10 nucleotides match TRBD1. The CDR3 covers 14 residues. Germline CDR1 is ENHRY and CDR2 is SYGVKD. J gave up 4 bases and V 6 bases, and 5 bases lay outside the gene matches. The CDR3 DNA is TGTGCCATCAGCCACGGACAGGGGGGCACTGAAGCTTTCTTT. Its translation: CAISHGQGGTEAFF.

The CDR3 loop is CSVWSTRGGTEAFF. In DNA form, the CDR3 reads TGCAGCGTTTGGTCCACACGGGGAGGAACTGAAGCTTTCTTT. The chain employs TRBV29-1 and TRBJ1-1; D ambiguous. The germline CDR1 and CDR2 sequences are SQVTM and ANQGSEA. Deletions cut 5 bases from V and 5 bases from J, with 18 bases between. This CDR3 is built from 14 residues.

This chain's CDR3 is CASSLSGTAKETQYF. The DNA of the CDR3 is TGTGCCAGCAGTTTATCCGGGACTGCGAAAGAGACCCAGTACTTC. The chain carries TRBV12-3 or TRBV12-4 and TRBJ2-5, with D tentatively TRBD2 (6 bases). This CDR3 region has 15 residues. Between the trimmed V and J ends, which lost 2 bases and 3 bases, there was a span of 13 bases.

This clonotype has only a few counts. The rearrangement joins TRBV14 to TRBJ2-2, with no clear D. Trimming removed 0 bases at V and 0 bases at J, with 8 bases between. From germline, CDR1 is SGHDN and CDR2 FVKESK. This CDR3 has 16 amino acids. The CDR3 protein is CASSQETIPNTGELFF. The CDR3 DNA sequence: TGTGCCAGCAGCCAAGAAACCATCCCGAACACCGGGGAGCTGTTTTTT.

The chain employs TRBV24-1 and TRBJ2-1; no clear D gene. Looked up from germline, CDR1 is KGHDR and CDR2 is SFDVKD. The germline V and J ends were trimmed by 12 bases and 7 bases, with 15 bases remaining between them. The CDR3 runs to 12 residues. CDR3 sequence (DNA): TGTGCCTCTTCCGGCCCGGGTAATGAGCAGTTCTTC. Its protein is CASSGPGNEQFF.

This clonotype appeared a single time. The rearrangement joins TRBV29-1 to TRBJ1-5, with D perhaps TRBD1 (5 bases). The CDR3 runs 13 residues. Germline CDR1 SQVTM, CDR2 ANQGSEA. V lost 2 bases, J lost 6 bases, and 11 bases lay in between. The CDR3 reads CSVELSGGQPQHF. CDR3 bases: TGCAGCGTTGAATTGAGCGGGGGTCAGCCCCAGCATTTT.

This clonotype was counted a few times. CDR3 residues: CASSVARGPETQYF. The CDR3 DNA reads TGTGCCAGCAGCGTAGCTCGAGGCCCAGAGACCCAGTACTTC. This chain links TRBV9 with TRBJ2-5, with unresolved D. The ends were cut back, 0 bases at V and 4 bases at J, with 10 bases in the middle. CDR1 is SGDLS, CDR2 YYNGEE, per germline. The CDR3 loop spans 14 amino acids.

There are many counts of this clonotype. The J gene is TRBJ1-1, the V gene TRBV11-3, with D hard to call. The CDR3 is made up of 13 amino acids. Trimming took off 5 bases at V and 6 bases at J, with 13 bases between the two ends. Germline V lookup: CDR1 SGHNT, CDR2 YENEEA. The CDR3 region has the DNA TGTGCCAGCAGCCTAAGTACCGGCGCTGAAGCTTTCTTT. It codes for CASSLSTGAEAFF.

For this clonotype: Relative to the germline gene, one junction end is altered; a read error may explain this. CDR3 DNA sequence: TGTTCCAGCTCACGGGCACGTCTCTACAATGAGCAGTTCTTC. It codes for CSSSRARLYNEQFF. J is TRBJ2-1 and V is TRBV25-1, with D unclear. The germline gives CDR1 MGHDK, CDR2 SYGVNS. The length of the CDR3 is 14 residues.